Described below is a single TCR beta chain sequence and its context. At one end the junction does not follow the germline gene, possibly because of a read error. The sample's treatment: preoperative locoregional IRX-2 cytokine immunotherapy. Samples came from a phase Ib trial of preoperative locoregional IRX-2 cytokine immunotherapy. The data were obtained in a study of preoperative IRX-2 immunotherapy in early breast cancer. Clones were sequenced by immunoSEQ multiplex PCR, and TCRdb holds only the in-frame ones, with some missing. The data contain around 29,000 clones, about four fifths of them singletons. This material was acquired from a patient treated with IRX-2 immunotherapy. This clonotype was sampled from a human donor with breast cancer.

CDR3 amino acids: CASSPGGDYGYTF. The CDR3 DNA is TGTGCCAGCTCACCGGGGGGGGACTACGGCTACACCTTC. This chain uses TRBV18 with TRBJ1-2; D is possibly TRBD1 (5 bases). This CDR3 comprises 13 residues. CDR1 is KGHSH and CDR2 is LQKENI in the germline V gene.